Each of the 10 T cell receptor beta chains below was sequenced from the same sample in a study of shared clonotypes between healthy human individuals. Assay: immunoSEQ multiplex PCR; the TCRdb copy retains only in-frame clones and omits some. Of some 2 million clones listed, about 94% are singletons. CD45RO-negative, CCR7-positively selected cells formed the naive CD8 fraction, excluding terminally differentiated effector memory CD45RA+ cells. Sequencing was done on a sample of naive CD8+ T cells sorted from blood. The receptors stem from a man aged 18-30 years in good health.

With regard to this clone: In the same sample, other DNA sequences code for this CDR3. V usage is TRBV5-1 and J usage is TRBJ2-7; 7 bases line up with TRBD1. The germline V gene has CDR1 SGHRS and CDR2 YFSETQ. V gave up 5 bases and J gave up 0 bases; unmatched junction bases: 8. The CDR3 has 15 residues. The CDR3 region has the DNA TGCGCCAGCAGTCCGCGACAGGGAAGCTCCTACGAGCAGTACTTC. Its protein product is CASSPRQGSSYEQYF.

The J gene is TRBJ2-6, the V gene TRBV9; 8 bases align to TRBD1. The CDR3 length is 19 residues. The germline V gene encodes CDR1 SGDLS and CDR2 YYNGEE. The V and J ends lost 0 bases and 0 bases, in that order; junction bases with no gene match: 8. CDR3 in amino acids: CASSVGWGRGPSGANVLTF. CDR3 coding DNA: TGTGCCAGCAGCGTAGGGTGGGGCAGGGGGCCCTCTGGGGCCAACGTCCTGACTTTC. Variable domain in full (rest from reference TRBV9 and TRBJ2-6): DSGVTQTPKHLITATGQRVTLRCSPRSGDLSVYWYQQSLDQGLQFLIQYYNGEERAKGNILERFSAQQFPDLHSELNLSSLELGDSALYFCASSVGWGRGPSGANVLTFGAGSRLTVL.

V gene TRBV2 combines with J gene TRBJ2-1; 9 bases are shared with TRBD1. This CDR3 spans 14 amino acids. CDR1 is SNHLY and CDR2 is FYNNEI in the germline V gene. With V trimmed by 6 bases and J by 4 bases, 4 bases remained unmatched. The CDR3 loop reads CASRGQGIYNEQFF. The CDR3 region has the DNA TGTGCCAGCAGAGGACAGGGGATTTACAATGAGCAGTTCTTC.

Turning to this clone: At the DNA level, this CDR3 is encoded by other sequences in the same sample as well. V gene TRBV9 combines with J gene TRBJ2-7; 8 bases agree with TRBD1. This CDR3 comprises 15 residues. Germline V gene data show CDR1 as SGDLS and CDR2 as YYNGEE. V shed 2 bases and J 1 base; nucleotides not matched to a gene: 5. The CDR3 coding sequence is TGTGCCAGCAGCGTGACAGGGGATTCGTCCTACGAGCAGTACTTC. Translated, it gives CASSVTGDSSYEQYF.

CDR3 in amino acids: CASSDVSGELFF. CDR3 coding DNA: TGTGCCAGCAGCGACGTCTCTGGGGAGCTGTTTTTT. This chain links TRBV6-5 with TRBJ2-2, with unresolved D. Per the germline V gene, CDR1 is MNHEY and CDR2 is SVGAGI. V was pared by 6 bases and J by 8 bases, with 10 bases between. The CDR3 contains 12 residues.

The V call is TRBV6-5, the J call TRBJ1-5; 7 bases fit TRBD1. The V segment lost 4 bases and the J segment 3 bases; nucleotides outside the gene matches: 3. Germline assignment: CDR1 MNHEY and CDR2 SVGAGI. This CDR3 spans 14 amino acids. The CDR3 DNA reads TGTGCCAGCAGTTTCACAGGGGACAATCAGCCCCAGCATTTT. Encoded protein: CASSFTGDNQPQHF.

In this sample, this clone turned up once. The gene calls are TRBV28 and TRBJ2-7; the D is unclear. V was pared by 7 bases and J by 2 bases, with 12 bases between. CDR1 and CDR2 from the germline V gene are MDHEN and SYDVKM. The CDR3 is 13 residues long. CDR3: CASIPDSTYEQYF. CDR3 sequence (DNA): TGTGCCAGCATACCCGACTCGACCTACGAGCAGTACTTC.

This clone appeared once. The genes are TRBV10-3 and TRBJ2-2; 8 bases line up with TRBD2. The V and J ends lost 4 bases and 5 bases, in that order; junction bases with no gene match: 21. In germline, CDR1 is ENHRY, CDR2 SYGVKD. The CDR3 contains 20 residues. The CDR3 region is CAISGGVAGKPKEGTGELFF. The CDR3 DNA reads as TGTGCCATCAGTGGCGGGGTAGCGGGGAAGCCTAAGGAGGGGACCGGGGAGCTGTTTTTT.

V usage is TRBV11-3 and J usage is TRBJ2-2; 11 bases are a match to TRBD1. The CDR3 runs to 15 residues. Germline values: CDR1 SGHNT, CDR2 YENEEA. V gave up 5 bases and J gave up 5 bases; unmatched junction bases: 4. The CDR3 spells CASSPRDRGTGELFF. CDR3 sequence (DNA): TGTGCCAGCAGCCCGAGGGACAGGGGGACCGGGGAGCTGTTTTTT.

This clone was seen only once. The CDR3 coding sequence is TGTGCCAGCAGTCTGCCGGGACAGGGGGTCGGGGACGAGCAGTACTTC. Encoded protein: CASSLPGQGVGDEQYF. The chain carries TRBV7-9 and TRBJ2-7, with 11 bases matching TRBD1. The length of the CDR3 is 16 residues. Per the germline V gene, CDR1 is SEHNR and CDR2 is FQNEAQ (reference sequence). V lost 6 bases to trimming and J lost 5 bases; unmatched junction nucleotides: 12.